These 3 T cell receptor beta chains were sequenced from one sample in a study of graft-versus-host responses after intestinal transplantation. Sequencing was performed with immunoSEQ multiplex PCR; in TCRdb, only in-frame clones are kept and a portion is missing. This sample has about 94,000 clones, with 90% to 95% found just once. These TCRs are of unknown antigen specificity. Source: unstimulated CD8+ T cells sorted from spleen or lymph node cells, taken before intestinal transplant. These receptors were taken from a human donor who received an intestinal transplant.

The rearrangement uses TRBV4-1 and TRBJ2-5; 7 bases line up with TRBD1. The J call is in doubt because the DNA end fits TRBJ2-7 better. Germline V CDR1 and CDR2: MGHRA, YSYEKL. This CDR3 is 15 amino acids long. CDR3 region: CASGKLQGKGYEQYF. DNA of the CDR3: TGCGCCAGCGGAAAGTTACAGGGGAAAGGCTACGAGCAGTACTTC.

CDR3 loop: CASTERGRNTGELFF. The DNA for the CDR3 is TGTGCCAGCACCGAAAGAGGCCGTAACACCGGGGAGCTGTTTTTT. J is TRBJ2-2 and V is TRBV6-1; no clear D. V was clipped by 7 bases and J by 2 bases, with 14 bases between them. Germline V CDR1 and CDR2: MNHNS, SASEGT. The CDR3 loop spans 15 amino acids.

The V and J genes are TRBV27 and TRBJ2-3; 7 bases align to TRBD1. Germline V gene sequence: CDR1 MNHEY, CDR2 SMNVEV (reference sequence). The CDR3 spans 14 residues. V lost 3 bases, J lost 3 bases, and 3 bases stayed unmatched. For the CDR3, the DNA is TGTGCCAGCAGTTTGGGCAGGGGGACAGATACGCAGTATTTT. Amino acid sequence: CASSLGRGTDTQYF.